One TCR beta chain is described in this entry. The specificity of this receptor is unknown. No clone much larger than this one lies a single base away; base qualities are absent. The CDR3 numbers 15 residues from cysteine through phenylalanine. Of the read, only the CDR3 DNA is kept; its 45 bases are in frame from base 1. This specimen belongs to a study of shared T cell receptors in the human thymus (dated by TCRdb to about 2021). Study-wide context: The study investigated the way shared, self-reactive T-cell receptor alpha chains are produced in the human thymus.

Library creation used the immunoSEQ multiplex PCR assay. Held by TCRdb, this immuneACCESS table contains in-frame sequences only and omits some clones. Under half of the omission traces to an unresolved V gene where checked; the cause of the rest is unknown. This sample has about 710,000 clones in its table, and over 75% of those were observed once. Jointly, the top ten make up 0.009% to 0.0095% of the sample. This sample was also put to use in a study of human thymus T cells. That second report states: In Finland, the donors were immunologically healthy infants who were having open corrective cardiac surgery for congenital heart defects. The thymus tissue came from surgical resects taken out during corrective cardiac surgery. Biased V and J gene segment usage appeared to be present in both thymic and peripheral blood repertoires. The related research found that thymic TCR repertoires overlapped highly between unrelated individuals. The study characterized TCR alpha and beta repertoires from fewer than ten infant thymus samples and a few related peripheral blood samples. Donor ages ranged from about 7 to 250 days, and the cohort comprised six or seven male and two female infants. Thymocytes were released mechanically from tissue and stored at -70 °C as pellets of 10-30 million cells. A QIAsymphony instrument was used to extract genomic DNA from the frozen cell pellets. The immunoSEQ multiplex PCR assay was used to amplify the TCRB and TCRAD loci from a standardized amount of quality-controlled genomic DNA. The amplicons covered the V(D)J region and were long enough to include the CDR3 and to identify the V and J genes. The commercial immunoSEQ service was used to sequence amplicons on an Illumina platform. Corrections for primer bias and sequencing errors followed previously described methods, while TCRAD and TCRB definitions were based on the IMGT database. Repertoires were analysed with immunoSEQ Analyzer 3.0 and VDJTools, covering basic statistics, V/J segment usage, diversity estimates, rarefaction and pairwise overlap. Chao1, ChaoE, Efron-Thisted, Shannon and inverse Simpson indices were used to estimate diversity, which was also estimated on datasets down-sampled to the smallest sample. Repertoire overlap was determined by strict matching of CDR3 nucleotide sequence, V gene and J gene, and Jaccard-based multidimensional scaling clustering was applied. On average, roughly 800,000 unique TCRB clonotypes were obtained from thymus samples, compared with approximately 82,000 from blood samples.

This TCR was sampled from a boy less than two years old with a congenital heart defect. Donor details come from another sample of the same person, matched by shared clones. Here the chain combines TRBV21-1 and TRBJ2-1; the table's D call, TRBD1, was not checked against the DNA. TRBV21-1 is tagged as a pseudogene. The sample taken for sequencing was thymocytes. The DNA sequence is given as TGTGCCAGGCATCCCAAACAGGGGGCTGACAATGAGCAGTTCTTC. This gives the protein CARHPKQGADNEQFF.